These T cell receptor beta chains were read from a single sample in a study of blood T cell repertoires in COVID-19. TCRdb's copy holds only in-frame clones and misses some; the assay was immunoSEQ multiplex PCR. The table has more than 95,000 clones, about four fifths seen once. Sequencing was done on a sample of peripheral blood. All receptors derive from a woman aged 80 or older with active or convalescent COVID-19. CDR3s include the opening cysteine and the closing phenylalanine or tryptophan. D genes are given only for firm matches. Size is omitted from some rows. Given values are once, few, many or a class for expanded clones.

d_gene: NA
abundance: NA
v_gene: TRBV28
j_gene: TRBJ2-7
CDR3aa: CASSLAVYEQYF
CDR3nt: TGTGCCAGCAGCTTGGCTGTCTACGAGCAGTACTTC

d_gene: NA
abundance: NA
v_gene: TRBV3-1/TRBV3-2
j_gene: TRBJ2-7
CDR3aa: CASSHGGGVRSSYEQYF
CDR3nt: TGTGCCAGCAGCCACGGGGGTGGGGTGAGAAGCTCCTACGAGCAGTACTTC

d_gene: TRBD1
abundance: NA
v_gene: TRBV7-9
j_gene: TRBJ2-1
CDR3aa: CASSLPGGEQFF
CDR3nt: TGTGCCAGCAGCCTACCAGGGGGTGAGCAGTTCTTC

d_gene: NA
abundance: once
v_gene: TRBV27
j_gene: TRBJ1-6
CDR3aa: CASSLGGGFDSPLHF
CDR3nt: TGTGCCAGCAGTTTAGGGGGGGGCTTCGATTCACCCCTCCACTTT

d_gene: NA
abundance: NA
v_gene: TRBV27
j_gene: TRBJ1-1
CDR3aa: CASSLDSNTEAFF
CDR3nt: TGTGCCAGCAGTCTAGACTCGAACACTGAAGCTTTCTTT

d_gene: NA
abundance: NA
v_gene: TRBV7-2
j_gene: TRBJ1-6
CDR3aa: CASSERPGLALHF
CDR3nt: TGTGCCAGCAGCGAGAGACCGGGGTTAGCCCTCCACTTT

d_gene: NA
abundance: NA
v_gene: TRBV9
j_gene: TRBJ2-3
CDR3aa: CASSGRTDTQYF
CDR3nt: TGTGCCAGCAGCGGGAGAACAGATACGCAGTATTTT

d_gene: NA
abundance: NA
v_gene: TRBV5-5
j_gene: TRBJ2-3
CDR3aa: CASSRVNSGSSTDTQYF
CDR3nt: TGTGCCAGCAGCAGAGTTAATAGCGGTTCTAGCACAGATACGCAGTATTTT

d_gene: TRBD1
abundance: NA
v_gene: TRBV5-1
j_gene: TRBJ1-4
CDR3aa: CASSVTGGLSEKLFF
CDR3nt: TGCGCCAGCAGCGTCACAGGGGGTTTGAGTGAAAAACTGTTTTTT

d_gene: NA
abundance: NA
v_gene: TRBV18
j_gene: TRBJ2-5
CDR3aa: CASSPGPIETQYF
CDR3nt: TGTGCCAGCTCACCAGGGCCTATCGAGACCCAGTACTTC

d_gene: NA
abundance: NA
v_gene: TRBV30
j_gene: TRBJ2-6
CDR3aa: CASGANVLTF
CDR3nt: TGTGCCTCAGGGGCCAACGTCCTGACTTTC